The 20 T cell receptor beta chains listed next were all sequenced from one sample in a study of blood T cell repertoires in COVID-19. TCRdb keeps only in-frame clones here, not all; method: immunoSEQ multiplex PCR. The sample comprises under 300,000 clones, about 90% of which are singletons, and around 3.1% rests with the top ten. The sample was PBMCs or T cells enriched from blood (not recorded which). Receptors originate from a woman between 40 and 55 years old who had been exposed to COVID-19.

The rearrangement joins TRBV29-1 to TRBJ2-7, with TRBD2 identical over 14 bases. This CDR3 contains 14 residues. Germline values: CDR1 SQVTM, CDR2 ANQGSEA. Unmatched junction bases numbered 7, after V lost 6 bases and J lost 6 bases. CDR3 protein: CSVLPGLAGVEQYF. The CDR3 DNA follows: TGCAGCGTCCTACCGGGACTAGCGGGGGTCGAGCAGTACTTC.

The chain couples TRBV19 to TRBJ2-2; tentatively, D is TRBD1 (6 bases). CDR1 and CDR2 (germline): LNHDA, SQIVND (reference sequence). The CDR3 spans 14 residues. The germline V and J ends were trimmed by 6 bases and 1 base, with 9 bases remaining between them. In nucleotides, the CDR3 is TGTGCCAGTAGAAACAGGGAGAACACCGGGGAGCTGTTTTTT. Its translation is CASRNRENTGELFF.

The chain carries TRBV10-3 and TRBJ2-5; D is possibly TRBD1 (5 bases). The germline V gene has CDR1 ENHRY and CDR2 SYGVKD. The CDR3 length is 13 residues. V was clipped by 10 bases and J by 5 bases, with 17 bases between them. For the CDR3, the DNA is TGTGCCACCAAAGCAGGGCCAGGGGAGACCCAGTACTTC. This sequence encodes CATKAGPGETQYF.

The rearrangement joins TRBV3-1 (or the pseudogene TRBV3-2) to TRBJ1-3, with a possible D match to TRBD1 (6 bases). CDR1 is LGHDT and CDR2 is YNNKEL in the germline V gene (reference sequence). The CDR3 covers 18 residues. V was shortened by 1 base and J by 2 bases, with 18 bases between the two germline ends. The DNA of the CDR3 is TGTGCCAGCAGCCAAGTAATAATAGTCAGGGGCACTGGAAACACCATATATTTT. It translates to CASSQVIIVRGTGNTIYF.

The chain is built from TRBV11-3 and TRBJ1-1, with 7 bases fitting TRBD1. In germline, CDR1 is SGHNT, CDR2 YENEEA. The V gene end was trimmed by 1 base and the J gene end by 5 bases; junction bases not matched to a gene: 1. The CDR3 covers 13 residues. CDR3 in amino acids: CASSLGQGTEAFF. The CDR3, as DNA: TGTGCCAGCAGCTTAGGACAGGGTACTGAAGCTTTCTTT.

This chain uses TRBV7-2 with TRBJ2-3; no definite D call. V gave up 4 bases and J gave up 6 bases, with 14 bases separating them. CDR3 length: 14 amino acids. Germline values: CDR1 SGHTA, CDR2 FQGNSA. The CDR3 region has the DNA TGTGCCAGCAGCTCCGCATCCTACTGGGATACGCAGTATTTT. Encoded protein: CASSSASYWDTQYF. Combining the CDR3 with reference TRBV7-2 and TRBJ2-3 gives the whole variable domain GAGVSQSPSNKVTEKGKDVELRCDPISGHTALYWYRQSLGQGLEFLIYFQGNSAPDKSGLPSDRFSAERTGGSVSTLTIQRTQQEDSAVYLCASSSASYWDTQYFGPGTRLTVL.

V is TRBV6-6 and J is TRBJ1-5, with TRBD1 identical over 8 bases. The CDR3 length is 17 residues. V trimming: 5 bases; J trimming: 4 bases; junction bases outside the gene matches: 13. CDR1 is MNHNY and CDR2 is SVGAGI in the germline V gene (reference sequence). CDR3 bases: TGTGCCAGCAGTCCCACACCCGGGACAGGTGAGAATCAGCCCCAGCATTTT. Translated: CASSPTPGTGENQPQHF.

The chain couples TRBV27 to TRBJ2-3; 10 bases fit TRBD2. The V gene end was trimmed by 5 bases and the J gene end by 4 bases; junction bases not matched to a gene: 18. Germline CDR1 is MNHEY and CDR2 is SMNVEV (reference sequence). CDR3 length: 19 amino acids. CDR3 DNA sequence: TGTGCCAGCAGTCTTGGTGGTTGGGTCAGCGGGGGGGCCGCAGATACGCAGTATTTT. Its protein is CASSLGGWVSGGAADTQYF.

The chain uses TRBV5-1 and TRBJ1-3, with D maybe TRBD1 (5 bases). V dropped 2 bases and J dropped 0 bases, with 12 bases sitting between them. The CDR3 contains 16 residues. From germline, CDR1 is SGHRS and CDR2 YFSETQ. The DNA of the CDR3 is TGCGCCAGCAGCTTTTCCGGGGGATTCTCTGGAAACACCATATATTTT. This codes for CASSFSGGFSGNTIYF.

This clone appeared a few times. This chain links TRBV11-3 with TRBJ1-1, with unresolved D. Trimming left V 5 bases short and J 2 bases short, with 3 bases between. The CDR3 is 11 amino acids. Germline CDR1 is SGHNT and CDR2 is YENEEA. The CDR3 loop is CASSLNTEAFF. CDR3 sequence (DNA): TGTGCCAGCAGCCTTAACACTGAAGCTTTCTTT. The whole variable domain, remainder taken from reference TRBV11-3 and TRBJ1-1, is EAGVVQSPRYKIIEKKQPVAFWCNPISGHNTLYWYLQNLGQGPELLIRYENEEAVDDSQLPKDRFSAERLKGVDSTLKIQPAELGDSAVYLCASSLNTEAFFGQGTRLTVV.

The rearrangement links TRBV7-3 to TRBJ2-1, with a tentative D call TRBD1 (6 bases). Between the trimmed V and J ends, which lost 1 base and 6 bases, there was a span of 16 bases. In germline, CDR1 is SGHTA, CDR2 FQGTGA. The CDR3 length is 16 residues. The CDR3 DNA follows: TGTGCCAGCAGCTTAAGGGGACACACGCGTGGCAATGAGCAGTTCTTC. Translation: CASSLRGHTRGNEQFF. The full variable domain, in which reference TRBV7-3 and TRBJ2-1 provide the parts outside the CDR3, is GAGVSQTPSNKVTEKGKYVELRCDPISGHTALYWYRQSLGQGPEFLIYFQGTGAADDSGLPNDRFFAVRPEGSVSTLKIQRTERGDSAVYLCASSLRGHTRGNEQFFGPGTRLTVL.

The chain has TRBV28 and TRBJ1-5, with D tentatively TRBD1 (5 bases). The CDR3 totals 13 residues. Per the germline V gene, CDR1 is MDHEN and CDR2 is SYDVKM. Trimming shortened V by 8 bases and J by 6 bases, and 14 bases separated the two germline ends. For the CDR3, the DNA is TGTGCCAGCGGTCCAGGGAGGTTTCAGCCCCAGCATTTT. Protein sequence: CASGPGRFQPQHF.

The chain uses TRBV6-5 and TRBJ1-3; possibly TRBD1 for D (5 bases). The germline V and J ends were trimmed by 0 bases and 3 bases, with 12 bases remaining between them. Germline lookup yields CDR1 MNHEY and CDR2 SVGAGI. The CDR3 contains 16 residues. Written as DNA, the CDR3 is TGTGCCAGCAGTTACTCGCCGGGGGGAAGTGGAAACACCATATATTTT. Its translation: CASSYSPGGSGNTIYF.

This chain connects TRBV7-9 to TRBJ2-3; TRBD1 might be the D (5 bases). Germline loops: CDR1 SEHNR, CDR2 FQNEAQ (reference sequence). Trimming took off 1 base at V and 2 bases at J, with 10 bases between the two ends. CDR3 size: 15 residues. The CDR3 here is CASSLGGWNTDTQYF. The CDR3, as DNA: TGTGCCAGCAGCTTAGGGGGCTGGAACACAGATACGCAGTATTTT.

This clone was counted a few times. The rearrangement links TRBV9 to TRBJ2-7; TRBD2 is a possible D gene (6 bases). Germline V gene data show CDR1 as SGDLS and CDR2 as YYNGEE. The V and J ends lost 5 bases and 6 bases respectively, with 12 bases between them. This CDR3 contains 12 residues. CDR3 in DNA: TGTGCCAGCAGTTTTACCGGGGGCGAGCAGTACTTC. Amino acid sequence: CASSFTGGEQYF.

The chain is built from TRBV18 and TRBJ2-1; D is uncertain. CDR1 and CDR2 from the germline V gene are KGHSH and LQKENI. Trimming removed 8 bases from V and 4 bases from J, with 9 bases in between. The CDR3 runs 12 residues. The CDR3 DNA reads as TGTGCCAGCGGAGACTTGTACAATGAGCAGTTCTTC. It translates to CASGDLYNEQFF. Together with reference TRBV18 and TRBJ2-1, the CDR3 gives the full variable domain: NAGVMQNPRHLVRRRGQEARLRCSPMKGHSHVYWYRQLPEEGLKFMVYLQKENIIDESGMPKERFSAEFPKEGPSILRIQQVVRGDSAAYFCASGDLYNEQFFGPGTRLTVL.

V and J are TRBV28 and TRBJ1-2, with D perhaps TRBD1 (5 bases). CDR3 size: 12 residues. Germline-derived CDR1 and CDR2 are MDHEN and SYDVKM. V was clipped by 3 bases and J by 7 bases, with 9 bases between them. The CDR3, as DNA: TGTGCCAGCAGTTTTAGGGGTTCTGGCTACACCTTC. The encoded protein is CASSFRGSGYTF.

Comment on this clone: This sample includes further DNA sequences coding for the same CDR3. The genes are TRBV6-5 and TRBJ2-7; 8 bases map to TRBD1. Germline loops: CDR1 MNHEY, CDR2 SVGAGI. V shed 0 bases, J shed 4 bases, and the junction held 5 bases outside the gene matches. CDR3 length equals 15 residues. The CDR3 nucleotides read TGTGCCAGCAGTTACTCCGGGACAGGTCTTTACGAGCAGTACTTC. Its protein product is CASSYSGTGLYEQYF.

As concerns this clone: Relative to the germline gene, one junction end is altered; a read error may explain this. The chain is built from TRBV2 and TRBJ2-7; 7 bases map to TRBD2. The CDR3 has 16 amino acids. Germline values: CDR1 SNHLY, CDR2 FYNNEI. The CDR3 sequence: CASSGPPGLPSSEQYF. CDR3 bases: TGTGCCAGCAGTGGACCCCCGGGACTACCCTCCTCCGAGCAGTACTTC.

The V call is TRBV6-2 or TRBV6-3, the J call TRBJ2-1; 7 bases line up with TRBD2. The trim removed 6 bases at V and 6 bases at J, leaving 20 bases unmatched. The CDR3 is made up of 18 amino acids. Germline loops: CDR1 MNHEY, CDR2 SVGEGT. Written as DNA, the CDR3 is TGTGCCAGCAGCAGACTAGCCATAGTTATTCTTGCCCTCAATGAGCAGTTCTTC. It codes for CASSRLAIVILALNEQFF.